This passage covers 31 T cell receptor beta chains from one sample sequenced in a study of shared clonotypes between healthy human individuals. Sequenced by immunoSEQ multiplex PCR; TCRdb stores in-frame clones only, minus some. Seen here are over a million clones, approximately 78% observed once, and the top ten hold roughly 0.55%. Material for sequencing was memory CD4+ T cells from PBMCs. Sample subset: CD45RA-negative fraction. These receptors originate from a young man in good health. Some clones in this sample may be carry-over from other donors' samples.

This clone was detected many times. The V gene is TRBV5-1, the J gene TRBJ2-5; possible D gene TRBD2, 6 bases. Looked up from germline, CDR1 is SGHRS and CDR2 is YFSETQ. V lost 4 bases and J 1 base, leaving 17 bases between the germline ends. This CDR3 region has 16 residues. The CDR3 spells CASSPSGFGSQETQYF. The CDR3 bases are TGCGCCAGCAGCCCCTCGGGGTTCGGGAGCCAAGAGACCCAGTACTTC.

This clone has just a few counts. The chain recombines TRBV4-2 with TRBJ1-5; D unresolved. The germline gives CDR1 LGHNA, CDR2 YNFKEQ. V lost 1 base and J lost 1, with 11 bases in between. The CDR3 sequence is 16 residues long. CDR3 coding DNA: TGTGCCAGCAGCCAAGTCTCGGGTAGGAGCAATCAGCCCCAGCATTTT. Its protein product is CASSQVSGRSNQPQHF.

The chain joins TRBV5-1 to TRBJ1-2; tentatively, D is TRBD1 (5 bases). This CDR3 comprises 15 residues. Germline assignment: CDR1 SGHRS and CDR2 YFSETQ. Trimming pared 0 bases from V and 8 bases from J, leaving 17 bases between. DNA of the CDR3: TGCGCCAGCAGCTTGGGCAGGGTGGAGGTAGTCGGCTACACCTTC. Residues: CASSLGRVEVVGYTF.

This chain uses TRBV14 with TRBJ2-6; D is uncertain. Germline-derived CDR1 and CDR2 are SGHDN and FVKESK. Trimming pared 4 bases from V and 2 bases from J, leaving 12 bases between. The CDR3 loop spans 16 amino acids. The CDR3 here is CASSRPGPAGANVLTF. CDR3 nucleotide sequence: TGTGCCAGCAGCCGCCCGGGTCCTGCTGGGGCCAACGTCCTGACTTTC. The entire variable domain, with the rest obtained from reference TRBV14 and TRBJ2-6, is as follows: EAGVTQFPSHSVIEKGQTVTLRCDPISGHDNLYWYRRVMGKEIKFLLHFVKESKQDESGMPNNRFLAERTGGTYSTLKVQPAELEDSGVYFCASSRPGPAGANVLTFGAGSRLTVL.

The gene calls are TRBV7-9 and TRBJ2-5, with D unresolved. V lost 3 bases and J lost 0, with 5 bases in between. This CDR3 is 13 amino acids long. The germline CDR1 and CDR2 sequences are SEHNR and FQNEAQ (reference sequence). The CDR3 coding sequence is TGTGCCAGCAGCTTCGACTACCAAGAGACCCAGTACTTC. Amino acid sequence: CASSFDYQETQYF.

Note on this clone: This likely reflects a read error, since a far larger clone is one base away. CDR3 sequence (DNA): TGTGCCTGGAGTGTAACTAGCTACGAGCAGTGCTTC. Translated, it gives CAWSVTSYEQCF. The rearrangement joins TRBV30 to TRBJ2-7, with a weak D call TRBD2 (6 bases). This CDR3 contains 12 residues. Germline values: CDR1 GTSNPN, CDR2 SVGIG (reference sequence).

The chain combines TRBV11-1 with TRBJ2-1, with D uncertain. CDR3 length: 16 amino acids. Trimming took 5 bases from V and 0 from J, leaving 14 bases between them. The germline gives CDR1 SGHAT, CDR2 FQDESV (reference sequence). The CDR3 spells CASSPLRNPSYNEQFF. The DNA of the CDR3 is TGTGCCAGCAGCCCTCTCCGGAACCCCTCCTACAATGAGCAGTTCTTC.

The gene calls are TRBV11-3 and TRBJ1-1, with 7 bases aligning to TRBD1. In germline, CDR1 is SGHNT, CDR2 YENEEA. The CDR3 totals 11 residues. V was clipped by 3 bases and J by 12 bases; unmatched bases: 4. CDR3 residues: CASSLTGQTFF. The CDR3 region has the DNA TGTGCCAGCAGCTTGACGGGACAGACTTTCTTT.

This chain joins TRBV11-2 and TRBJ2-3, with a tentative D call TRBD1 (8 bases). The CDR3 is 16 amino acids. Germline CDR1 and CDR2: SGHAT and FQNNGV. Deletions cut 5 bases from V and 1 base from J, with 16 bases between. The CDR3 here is CASSPWTGRGTDTQYF. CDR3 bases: TGTGCCAGCAGCCCTTGGACAGGGAGGGGCACAGATACGCAGTATTTT.

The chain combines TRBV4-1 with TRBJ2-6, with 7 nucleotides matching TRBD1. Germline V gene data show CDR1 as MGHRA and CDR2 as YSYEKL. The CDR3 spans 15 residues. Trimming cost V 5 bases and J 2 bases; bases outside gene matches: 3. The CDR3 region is CASSTQGAGANVLTF. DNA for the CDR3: TGCGCCAGCAGCACTCAGGGGGCTGGGGCCAACGTCCTGACTTTC.

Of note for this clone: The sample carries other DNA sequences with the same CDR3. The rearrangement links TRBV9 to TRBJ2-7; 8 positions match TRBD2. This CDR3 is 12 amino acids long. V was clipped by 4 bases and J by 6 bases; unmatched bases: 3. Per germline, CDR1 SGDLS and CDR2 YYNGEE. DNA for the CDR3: TGTGCCAGCAGCTCCAGCGGGGGCGAGCAGTACTTC. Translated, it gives CASSSSGGEQYF.

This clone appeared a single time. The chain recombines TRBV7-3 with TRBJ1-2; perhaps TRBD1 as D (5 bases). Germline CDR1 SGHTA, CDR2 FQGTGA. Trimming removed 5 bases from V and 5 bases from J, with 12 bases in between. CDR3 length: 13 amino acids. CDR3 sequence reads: CASSKGAGYGYTF. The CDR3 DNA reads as TGTGCCAGCAGCAAAGGGGCAGGTTATGGCTACACCTTC. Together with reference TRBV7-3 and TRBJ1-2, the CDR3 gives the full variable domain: GAGVSQTPSNKVTEKGKYVELRCDPISGHTALYWYRQSLGQGPEFLIYFQGTGAADDSGLPNDRFFAVRPEGSVSTLKIQRTERGDSAVYLCASSKGAGYGYTFGSGTRLTVV.

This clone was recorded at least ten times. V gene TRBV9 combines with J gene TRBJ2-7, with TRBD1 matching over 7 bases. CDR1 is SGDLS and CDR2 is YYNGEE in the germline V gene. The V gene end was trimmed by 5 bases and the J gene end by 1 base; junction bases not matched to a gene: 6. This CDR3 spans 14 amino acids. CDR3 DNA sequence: TGTGCCAGCAGTACGACAGGGAATTCCTACGAGCAGTACTTC. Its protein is CASSTTGNSYEQYF.

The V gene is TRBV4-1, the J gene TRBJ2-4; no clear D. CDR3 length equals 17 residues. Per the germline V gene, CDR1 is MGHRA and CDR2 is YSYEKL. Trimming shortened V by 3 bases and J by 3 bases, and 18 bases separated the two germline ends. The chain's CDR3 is CASSQPGAAPLKNIQYF. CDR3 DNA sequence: TGCGCCAGCAGCCAGCCAGGTGCAGCTCCCCTCAAAAACATTCAGTACTTC.

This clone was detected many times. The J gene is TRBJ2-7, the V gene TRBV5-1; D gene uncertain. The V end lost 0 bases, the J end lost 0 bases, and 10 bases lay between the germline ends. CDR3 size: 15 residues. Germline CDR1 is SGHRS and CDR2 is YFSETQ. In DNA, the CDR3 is TGCGCCAGCAGCTTGGGATTTGGTAGCTCCTACGAGCAGTACTTC. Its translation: CASSLGFGSSYEQYF.

The CDR3 here is CASSPYRGRARNTEAFF. CDR3 coding DNA: TGTGCCAGCAGTCCCTACAGGGGACGTGCAAGGAACACTGAAGCTTTCTTT. The gene calls are TRBV27 and TRBJ1-1; 7 nucleotides line up with TRBD1. Losses at the gene ends were 5 bases for V and 1 base for J; bases not matched to a gene: 13. Looked up from germline, CDR1 is MNHEY and CDR2 is SMNVEV (reference sequence). This CDR3 contains 17 residues.

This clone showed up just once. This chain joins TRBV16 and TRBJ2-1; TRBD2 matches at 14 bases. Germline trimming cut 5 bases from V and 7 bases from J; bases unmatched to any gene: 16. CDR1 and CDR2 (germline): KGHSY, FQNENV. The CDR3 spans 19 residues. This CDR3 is CASSEGVGTSGRVKNEQFF. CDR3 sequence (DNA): TGTGCCAGCAGCGAAGGGGTCGGGACTAGCGGGAGAGTGAAGAATGAGCAGTTCTTC. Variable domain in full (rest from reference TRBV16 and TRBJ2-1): GEEVAQTPKHLVRGEGQKAKLYCAPIKGHSYVFWYQQVLKNEFKFLISFQNENVFDETGMPKERFSAKCLPNSPCSLEIQATKLEDSAVYFCASSEGVGTSGRVKNEQFFGPGTRLTVL.

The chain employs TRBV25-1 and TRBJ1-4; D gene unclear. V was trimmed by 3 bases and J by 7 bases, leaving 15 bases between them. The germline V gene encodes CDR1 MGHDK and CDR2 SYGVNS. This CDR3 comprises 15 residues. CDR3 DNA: TGTGCCAGCAGTGACCCCCGGGGTTCGGGTGAAAAACTGTTTTTT. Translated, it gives CASSDPRGSGEKLFF. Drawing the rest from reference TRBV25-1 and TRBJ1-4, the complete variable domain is EADIYQTPRYLVIGTGKKITLECSQTMGHDKMYWYQQDPGMELHLIHYSYGVNSTEKGDLSSESTVSRIRTEHFPLTLESARPSHTSQYLCASSDPRGSGEKLFFGSGTQLSVL.

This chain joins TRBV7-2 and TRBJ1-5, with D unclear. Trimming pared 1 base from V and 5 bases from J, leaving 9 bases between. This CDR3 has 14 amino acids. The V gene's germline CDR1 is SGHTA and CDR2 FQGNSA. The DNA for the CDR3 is TGTGCCAGCAGCTTAGGAAAAGGGTATCAGCCCCAGCATTTT. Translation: CASSLGKGYQPQHF. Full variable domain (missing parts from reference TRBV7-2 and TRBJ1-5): GAGVSQSPSNKVTEKGKDVELRCDPISGHTALYWYRQSLGQGLEFLIYFQGNSAPDKSGLPSDRFSAERTGGSVSTLTIQRTQQEDSAVYLCASSLGKGYQPQHFGDGTRLSIL.

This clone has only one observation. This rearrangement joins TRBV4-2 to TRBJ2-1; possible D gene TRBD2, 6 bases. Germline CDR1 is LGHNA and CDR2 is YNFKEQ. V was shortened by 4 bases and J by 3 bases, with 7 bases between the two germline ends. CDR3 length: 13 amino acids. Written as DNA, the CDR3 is TGTGCCAGCAGCCGGAGGGACTACAATGAGCAGTTCTTC. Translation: CASSRRDYNEQFF.

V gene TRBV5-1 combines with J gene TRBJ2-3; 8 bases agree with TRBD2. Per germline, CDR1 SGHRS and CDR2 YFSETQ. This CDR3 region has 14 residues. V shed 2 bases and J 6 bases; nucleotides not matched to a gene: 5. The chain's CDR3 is CASSLAGDQDTQYF. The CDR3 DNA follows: TGCGCCAGCAGCTTAGCGGGAGACCAGGATACGCAGTATTTT.

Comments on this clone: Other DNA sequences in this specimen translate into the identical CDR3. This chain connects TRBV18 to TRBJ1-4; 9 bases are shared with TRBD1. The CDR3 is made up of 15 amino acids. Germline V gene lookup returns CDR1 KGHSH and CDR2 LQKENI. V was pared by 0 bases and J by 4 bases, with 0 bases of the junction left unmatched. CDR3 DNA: TGTGCCAGCTCACCACCGGGACAGGGTAATGAAAAACTGTTTTTT. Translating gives CASSPPGQGNEKLFF.

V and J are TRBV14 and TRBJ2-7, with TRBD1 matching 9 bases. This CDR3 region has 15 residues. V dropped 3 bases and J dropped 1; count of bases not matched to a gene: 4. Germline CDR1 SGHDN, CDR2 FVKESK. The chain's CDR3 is CASSHGTGWSYEQYF. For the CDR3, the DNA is TGTGCCAGCAGCCACGGGACAGGGTGGTCCTACGAGCAGTACTTC.

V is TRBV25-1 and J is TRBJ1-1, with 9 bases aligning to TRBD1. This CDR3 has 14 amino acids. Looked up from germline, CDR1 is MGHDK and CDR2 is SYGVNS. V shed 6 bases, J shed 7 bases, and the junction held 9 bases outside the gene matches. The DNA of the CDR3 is TGTGCCAGCAGCCACAGGGGGCGAAGTGGTGAAGCTTTCTTT. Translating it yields CASSHRGRSGEAFF.

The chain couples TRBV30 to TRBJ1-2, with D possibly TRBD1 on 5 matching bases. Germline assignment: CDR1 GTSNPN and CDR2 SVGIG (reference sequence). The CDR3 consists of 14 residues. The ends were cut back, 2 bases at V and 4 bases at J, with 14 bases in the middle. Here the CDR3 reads CAWSLGGYGYGYTF. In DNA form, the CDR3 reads TGTGCCTGGAGTCTCGGGGGATACGGCTATGGCTACACCTTC. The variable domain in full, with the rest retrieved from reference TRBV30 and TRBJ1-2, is SQTIHQWPATLVQPVGSPLSLECTVEGTSNPNLYWYRQAAGRGLQLLFYSVGIGQISSEVPQNLSASRPQDRQFILSSKKLLLSDSGFYLCAWSLGGYGYGYTFGSGTRLTVV.

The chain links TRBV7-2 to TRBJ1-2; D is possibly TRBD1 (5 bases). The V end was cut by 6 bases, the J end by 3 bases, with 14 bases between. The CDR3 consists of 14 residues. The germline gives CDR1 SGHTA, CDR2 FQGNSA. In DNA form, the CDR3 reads TGTGCCAGCAGACCTCCGGGAGGGGACTATGGCTACACCTTC. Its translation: CASRPPGGDYGYTF. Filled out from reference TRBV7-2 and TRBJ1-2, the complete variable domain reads GAGVSQSPSNKVTEKGKDVELRCDPISGHTALYWYRQSLGQGLEFLIYFQGNSAPDKSGLPSDRFSAERTGGSVSTLTIQRTQQEDSAVYLCASRPPGGDYGYTFGSGTRLTVV.

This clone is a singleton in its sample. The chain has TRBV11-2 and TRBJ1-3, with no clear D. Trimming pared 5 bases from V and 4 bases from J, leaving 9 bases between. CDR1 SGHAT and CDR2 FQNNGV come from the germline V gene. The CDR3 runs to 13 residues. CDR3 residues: CASSGIPGNTIYF. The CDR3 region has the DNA TGTGCCAGCAGCGGCATCCCGGGAAACACCATATATTTT.

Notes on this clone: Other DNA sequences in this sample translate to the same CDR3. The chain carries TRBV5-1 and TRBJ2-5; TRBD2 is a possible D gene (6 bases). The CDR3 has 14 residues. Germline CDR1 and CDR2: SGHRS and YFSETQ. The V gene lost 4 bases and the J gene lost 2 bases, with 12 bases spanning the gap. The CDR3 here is CASSLSAGQETQYF. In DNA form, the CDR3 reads TGCGCCAGCAGCCTCTCGGCGGGACAAGAGACCCAGTACTTC. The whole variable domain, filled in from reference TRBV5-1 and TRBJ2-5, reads KAGVTQTPRYLIKTRGQQVTLSCSPISGHRSVSWYQQTPGQGLQFLFEYFSETQRNKGNFPGRFSGRQFSNSRSEMNVSTLELGDSALYLCASSLSAGQETQYFGPGTRLLVL.

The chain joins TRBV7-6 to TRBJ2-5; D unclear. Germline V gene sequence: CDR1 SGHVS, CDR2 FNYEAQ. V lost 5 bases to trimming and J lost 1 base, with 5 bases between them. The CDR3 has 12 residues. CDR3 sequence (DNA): TGTGCCAGCAGCCCAAGCCAAGAGACCCAGTACTTC. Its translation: CASSPSQETQYF.

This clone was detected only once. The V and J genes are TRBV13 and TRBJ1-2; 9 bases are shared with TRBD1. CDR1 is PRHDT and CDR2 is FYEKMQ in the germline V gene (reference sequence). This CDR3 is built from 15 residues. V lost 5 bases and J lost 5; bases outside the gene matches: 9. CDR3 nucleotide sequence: TGTGCCAGCAGCGACCTGGGACAGGGTGGGTATGGCTACACCTTC. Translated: CASSDLGQGGYGYTF.

The CDR3 reads CASSLGYGEGYGYTF. The CDR3 DNA follows: TGTGCCAGCAGCTTGGGGTACGGTGAGGGATATGGCTACACCTTC. The chain combines TRBV7-2 with TRBJ1-2; no clear D gene. The CDR3 is 15 amino acids. Between the trimmed V and J ends, which lost 3 bases and 5 bases, there was a span of 16 bases. Germline V gives CDR1 SGHTA, CDR2 FQGNSA. Full variable domain (missing parts from reference TRBV7-2 and TRBJ1-2): GAGVSQSPSNKVTEKGKDVELRCDPISGHTALYWYRQSLGQGLEFLIYFQGNSAPDKSGLPSDRFSAERTGGSVSTLTIQRTQQEDSAVYLCASSLGYGEGYGYTFGSGTRLTVV.